This T cell receptor (beta chain) emerged from a study of cytotoxic CD8 clonotypes in ibrutinib-treated CLL listed by TCRdb under 2021. For the wider study: The cohort had 11 relapsed/refractory and roughly 14 treatment-naive patients; some 17 were IGHV unmutated. Partial responses were observed in roughly 24 patients and complete responses in 2; after a median follow-up of around 68 months, remission was maintained in around 14 patients and progression was observed in roughly 12. Samples at response were collected after a median of about 13 months of treatment, with a range of about 6 to 36 months. On average, each sample had approximately 280,000 productive templates and 94,082 productive rearrangements. Of the 86 people in the trial, approximately 28 had longitudinal samples available. Cryopreserved peripheral blood mononuclear cells were obtained before treatment, at response, and at either sustained remission or disease progression. Every remission and progressive disease sample was obtained while ibrutinib was still being received by the patients.

General findings and caveats noted by the study authors: Public clonotypes were rare and either shrank or stayed stable during treatment, and the rise in clonality at ibrutinib response reflected expansion of private clonotypes. Sustained-remission and progressing patients did not have matched sampling times, and lymph node repertoires were not examined. Baseline clonality exceeded that of age-matched healthy donors and correlated strongly with circulating CD8+ T-cell counts. At ibrutinib response clonality went up, during sustained remission it held steady, and at progression it dropped back toward baseline.

The goal of deep resolution MiSeq sequencing was a depth between 1 in 1 million and 1 in 200,000 T cells, and coverage averaged 10x per clonotype. The immunoSEQ hsTCRB Kit was used to generate the TCR beta libraries. The authors processed their data as follows. ImmunoSEQ Data Assistant and ImmunoSEQ Analyzer were used for data analysis, and V, D and J genes were assigned according to IMGT definitions. Clonality, with values ranging from 0 to 1, was calculated as one minus the normalized Shannon entropy of productive rearrangement frequencies. Only overrepresented clonotypes making up at least 0.05% of each patient's repertoire were included in the public clonotype analysis. Repertoires from 10 to 15 age-matched healthy donors in immuneACCESS were used as clonality controls. TCRdb mirrors the immuneACCESS table, restricted to in-frame sequences. Some clones are absent from its copies; in checked studies, under half trace to an unresolved V gene, and the reason for the others is unknown. V and J calls and clone size are those listed in that table; D and trimming were worked out from the DNA. The sample table contains approximately 130,000 clones; only one count was recorded for 80% to 85% of them. Jointly, the top ten make up 3.3% of the sample.

A word on this clone: It has no known antigen specificity. It has no much larger one-base neighbor in the sample; base qualities were not kept.

The sample's time point label, decoded: roughly 23 months on ibrutinib. For TCR beta library preparation, roughly 2 micrograms of genomic DNA was extracted from cryopreserved PBMCs. High-throughput TCR beta sequencing was performed on longitudinal blood samples from CLL patients receiving ibrutinib monotherapy. Patients were enrolled in a phase 2 open-label single-center ibrutinib monotherapy trial. The V end loses 2 bases and the J end loses 1 base, and a stretch of 9 bases separates them. The CDR3 spans 14 residues, from the cysteine through the phenylalanine. Of all the DNA, just the CDR3 is kept, 42 bases in frame from base 1. CDR1 and CDR2, looked up from the germline V gene, are MNHEY and SVGAGI.

The chain links TRBV6-5 with TRBJ2-7; no D gene can be assigned with confidence. The sequence derives from a human donor with chronic lymphocytic leukemia. Sequencing used PBMCs, obtained after 24 months of ibrutinib treatment. The CDR3 amino acid sequence is: CASSYGPGSYEQYF. Here is the DNA: TGTGCCAGCAGTTACGGGCCAGGTTCCTACGAGCAGTACTTC.